The source of this TCR beta chain is a study of memory CD4+ T cells and cytomegalovirus serostatus (dated by TCRdb to about 2019). The study in broad terms: The cohort included approximately 35 healthy adults from Belgium, of whom 9 were CMV seropositive and some 24 were CMV seronegative. To replicate a published TCR-based CMV serostatus classifier, the study sequenced CD4+ memory TCRbeta repertoires from a Belgian cohort whose cytomegalovirus serostatus was known. What the study reported, not specific to this receptor: Of under 200 previously reported CMV-associated TCRbeta sequences, some 73 appeared in the CD4+ memory repertoires, each in one to five individuals. Only CD4+CD45RO+ memory cells were sequenced, in contrast to the original study, in which naive and memory CD4+ and CD8+ populations were covered. The results were read as suggesting that the CMV-associated TCR signature is, for the most part, present in the CD4+ memory repertoire. For CMV serostatus prediction, a median bootstrapped AUC of about 0.94 was reached with the original framework, and a median bootstrapped AUC of 0.91 was reached with a US-trained random forest. On the Belgian cohort, the classifier built on the original framework reached a median bootstrapped AUC of approximately 0.94, with a 95% CI of 0.76-1.00.

In its sample, this clone was seen once. Which antigen it targets is not known. Per-base qualities were not stored, and no clone one base away is much larger. Single viable CD3+CD4+CD8-CD45RO+ cells were sorted as memory CD4+ T cells on a FACSAria II. CMV serostatus was assessed using a Roche Elecsys assay, by which serum IgG against CMV pp150, pp28, p38 and p52 was detected. After the samples were thawed, total CD4+ T cells were enriched through positive selection using CD4 magnetic microbeads. The samples came from a different study that was designed specifically to examine the CD4+ T cell memory repertoire. Peripheral blood mononuclear cells were isolated and cryopreserved according to standard operating procedures, and serum was stored at -80 degrees C. The staining used CD3-PerCP (BW264/56), CD4-APC (RPA-T4), CD45RO-PE (UCHT1) and CD8-Pacific Orange (3B5) antibodies, and Sytox blue was used to exclude non-viable cells.

Genomic DNA was extracted from sorted cells with the Quick-DNA Microprep Kit. Amplification of TCRbeta DNA was done with the immunoSEQ hsTCRbeta kit, following the protocol from the manufacturer. An Illumina MiSeq instrument was used to sequence the TCRbeta libraries. Per the authors' processing: After out-of-frame sequences were removed, 2,204,828 distinct TCRbeta sequences remained, averaging approximately 67,000 per individual. Each individual was scored using the number of around 180 previously reported CMV-associated TCRbeta sequences that the individual carried and the total number of productive distinct TCRbeta sequences. A beta-binomial model was reimplemented in Python, and random forests from scikit-learn, run with default parameters, were trained on data from the US cohort. Classifier performance on the Belgian cohort was summarized as median AUC with percentile confidence intervals calculated over 10,000 bootstrap iterations. TCRdb mirrors the immuneACCESS table, restricted to in-frame sequences. Some clones are absent from its copies; in checked studies, under half trace to an unresolved V gene, and the reason for the others is unknown. The V and J calls and clone size were taken over from that table, and D and trimming were inferred from the DNA. The sample includes over 25,000 clones, with around 76% observed a single time. The ten largest clones take up 0.85% to 1.1% of the sample.

The source is an adult in good health and CMV-seronegative. Material for sequencing was memory CD4+ T cells from blood.

The CDR3 region: CASSSPTGNSPLHF. The nucleotide sequence is TGTGCCAGCAGCTCCCCGACAGGGAACTCACCCCTCCACTTT. Here the chain combines TRBV5-8 and TRBJ1-6, and TRBD1 aligns with 7 junction nucleotides. V trim: 3 bases; J trim: 10 bases; unmatched bases: 7. The germline V gene provides CDR1 SGHTS and CDR2 YDEGEE. From the cysteine up to the phenylalanine, the CDR3 has a length of 14 residues. The read is trimmed to its CDR3 DNA, 42 bases read in frame from base 1.